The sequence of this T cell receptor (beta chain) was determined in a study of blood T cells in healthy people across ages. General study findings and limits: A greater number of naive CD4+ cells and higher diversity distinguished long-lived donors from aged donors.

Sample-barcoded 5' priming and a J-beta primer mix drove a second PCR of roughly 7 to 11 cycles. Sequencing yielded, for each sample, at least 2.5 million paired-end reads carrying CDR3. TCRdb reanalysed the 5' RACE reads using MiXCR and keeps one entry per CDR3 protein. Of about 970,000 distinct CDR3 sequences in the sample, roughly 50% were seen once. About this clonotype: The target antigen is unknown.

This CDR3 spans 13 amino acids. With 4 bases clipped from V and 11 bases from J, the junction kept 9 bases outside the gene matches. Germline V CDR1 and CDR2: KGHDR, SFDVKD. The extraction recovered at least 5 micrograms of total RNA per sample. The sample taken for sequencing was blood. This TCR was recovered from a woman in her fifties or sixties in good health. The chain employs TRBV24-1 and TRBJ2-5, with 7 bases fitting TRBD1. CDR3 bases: TGTGCCACCAGTGACCAGGGGGACCCTCAGCAGTACTTC. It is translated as CATSDQGDPQQYF.